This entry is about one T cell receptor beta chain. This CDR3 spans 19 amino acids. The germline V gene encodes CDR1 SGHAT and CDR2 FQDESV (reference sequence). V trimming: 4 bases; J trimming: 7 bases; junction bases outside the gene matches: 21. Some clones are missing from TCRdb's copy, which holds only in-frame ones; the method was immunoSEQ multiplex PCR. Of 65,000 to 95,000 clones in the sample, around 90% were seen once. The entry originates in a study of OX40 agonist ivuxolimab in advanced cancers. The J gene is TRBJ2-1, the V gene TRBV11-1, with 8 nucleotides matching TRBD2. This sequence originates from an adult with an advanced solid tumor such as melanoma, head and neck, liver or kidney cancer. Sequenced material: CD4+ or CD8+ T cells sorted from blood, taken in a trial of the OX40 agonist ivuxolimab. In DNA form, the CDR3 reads TGTGCCAGCAGCTCCCCCCCGGGGGTAGCGGGGCCCCTTTGGAATGAGCAGTTCTTC. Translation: CASSSPPGVAGPLWNEQFF.